The next 8 T cell receptor beta chains were all read from a single sample in a study of T-cell memory formation after mild COVID-19. Using its own MiXCR run on the 5' RACE reads, TCRdb lists one record per CDR3 protein. The sample records approximately 210,000 distinct CDR3 sequences, 15% to 20% being singletons. The sample comprised PBMCs or a T cell subset sorted from them (not recorded which). The receptors derive from an adult woman who had mild COVID-19 (a few samples of this study predate the infection). Cell type and time point are not known.

This clonotype was counted between two and nine times. The V call is TRBV4-1, the J call TRBJ2-7, with TRBD1 matching 9 bases. The CDR3 spans 19 residues. The junction had 13 bases not matched to a gene; V was cut back by 0 bases and J by 1 base. Germline V gene data show CDR1 as MGHRA and CDR2 as YSYEKL. CDR3 sequence (DNA): TGCGCCAGCAGCCAAGAGAAGGGACAGGGATCGATCGGATCCTACGAGCAGTACTTC. Protein: CASSQEKGQGSIGSYEQYF.

The genes are TRBV30 and TRBJ2-1, with a weak D call TRBD2 (5 bases). The germline CDR1 and CDR2 sequences are GTSNPN and SVGIG (reference sequence). This CDR3 has 15 residues. Deletions cut 2 bases from V and 0 bases from J, with 11 bases between. The CDR3 region is CAWSPGLTSYNEQFF. Written as DNA, the CDR3 is TGTGCCTGGAGTCCAGGACTGACCTCCTACAATGAGCAGTTCTTC. The entire variable domain, with the rest obtained from reference TRBV30 and TRBJ2-1, is as follows: SQTIHQWPATLVQPVGSPLSLECTVEGTSNPNLYWYRQAAGRGLQLLFYSVGIGQISSEVPQNLSASRPQDRQFILSSKKLLLSDSGFYLCAWSPGLTSYNEQFFGPGTRLTVL.

The table lists this clonotype with a few counts. The CDR3 coding sequence is TGCGCCAGCAGCTTGATCACGTTTATGAACACTGAAGCTTTCTTT. Translated, it gives CASSLITFMNTEAFF. The chain has TRBV5-1 and TRBJ1-1; D unresolved. This CDR3 spans 15 amino acids. V was trimmed by 1 base and J by 0 bases, leaving 10 bases between them. Germline CDR1 and CDR2: SGHRS and YFSETQ.

The chain carries TRBV3-1 and TRBJ2-2; no definite D call. Deletions cut 4 bases from V and 6 bases from J, with 12 bases between. The CDR3 spans 14 residues. Germline CDR1 reads LGHDT; CDR2 reads YNNKEL (reference sequence). This chain's CDR3 is CASSRIRSSGELFF. Written as DNA, the CDR3 is TGTGCCAGCAGCCGGATCCGATCCTCCGGGGAGCTGTTTTTT.

The rearrangement links TRBV9 to TRBJ2-2; no reliable D call. Germline V gene lookup returns CDR1 SGDLS and CDR2 YYNGEE. The CDR3 spans 12 residues. The V end was cut by 0 bases, the J end by 6 bases, with 3 bases between. The CDR3 here is CASSVVPGELFF. CDR3 DNA sequence: TGTGCCAGCAGCGTAGTTCCCGGGGAGCTGTTTTTT.

Turning to this clonotype: The junction does not match germline at one end; this may be a read error. This sequence joins TRBV27 and TRBJ1-1; no definite D call. CDR3 length: 14 amino acids. Germline-derived CDR1 and CDR2 are MNHEY and SMNVEV (reference sequence). CDR3 protein: CASRQKTMNSEAFF. In DNA, the CDR3 is TGTGCCAGCAGACAAAAAACCATGAACTCTGAAGCTTTCTTT.

This clonotype was observed a few times. This chain joins TRBV6-5 and TRBJ2-6; no clear D gene. Germline lookup yields CDR1 MNHEY and CDR2 SVGAGI. This CDR3 has 16 residues. The ends were cut back, 2 bases at V and 2 bases at J, with 10 bases in the middle. The CDR3 DNA reads as TGTGCCAGCAGTTACGAAGCTCCTCCTGGGGCCAACGTCCTGACTTTC. As protein: CASSYEAPPGANVLTF.

The CDR3 loop reads CASHRTRRPYEQYF. The CDR3 nucleotides are TGTGCCAGCCACAGGACCCGACGGCCCTACGAGCAGTACTTC. The rearrangement uses TRBV27 and TRBJ2-7; tentatively, D is TRBD1 (5 bases). The CDR3 is 14 amino acids. Trimming left V 8 bases short and J 2 bases short, with 16 bases between. Germline-derived CDR1 and CDR2 are MNHEY and SMNVEV (reference sequence).